Listed here are 3 T cell receptor beta chains from one sample, sequenced in a study of blood T cells in healthy people across ages. Primed by a sample-barcoded 5' primer and a J-beta primer mix, a second PCR proceeded for roughly 6 to 12 cycles. TCRdb recomputed calls from the 5' RACE reads with MiXCR, one row per CDR3 protein. The top ten clones hold 30% of a sample with around 650,000 distinct CDR3 sequences, less than 45% of them seen once. Material for sequencing was blood. The receptors shown here come from an elderly man in good health.

This clonotype was seen a handful of times. The J gene is TRBJ2-1, the V gene TRBV5-1, with D possibly being TRBD1 or TRBD2 (5 bases each). The CDR3 sequence is 14 residues long. V was pared by 4 bases and J by 2 bases, with 10 bases between. The germline V gene has CDR1 SGHRS and CDR2 YFSETQ. CDR3 region: CASSGTVTYNEQFF. DNA for the CDR3: TGCGCCAGCAGCGGGACGGTTACCTACAATGAGCAGTTCTTC.

This clonotype was counted a single time. This chain links TRBV6-2 or TRBV6-3 with TRBJ2-1, with 8 bases that match TRBD1. V shed 2 bases, J shed 13 bases, and the junction held 10 bases outside the gene matches. Germline assignment: CDR1 MNHEY and CDR2 SVGEGT. CDR3 length equals 14 residues. DNA for the CDR3: TGTGCCAGCAGTTACCCAGGGGGCAAAAACATTCAGTTCTTC. Protein: CASSYPGGKNIQFF.

This clonotype is a singleton in its sample. The CDR3 does not end in the conserved phenylalanine or tryptophan, so this is likely a read error. The genes are TRBV6-5 and TRBJ2-1; D is perhaps TRBD1 or TRBD2 (5 bases each). Germline-derived CDR1 and CDR2 are MNHEY and SVGAGI. The CDR3 sequence is 16 residues long. V was shortened by 0 bases and J by 7 bases, with 16 bases between the two germline ends. The CDR3 DNA sequence: TGTGCCAGCAGTTACTCGATTAGGGACCCCCCGAATGAGCAGTTCTCC. Residues: CASSYSIRDPPNEQFS.